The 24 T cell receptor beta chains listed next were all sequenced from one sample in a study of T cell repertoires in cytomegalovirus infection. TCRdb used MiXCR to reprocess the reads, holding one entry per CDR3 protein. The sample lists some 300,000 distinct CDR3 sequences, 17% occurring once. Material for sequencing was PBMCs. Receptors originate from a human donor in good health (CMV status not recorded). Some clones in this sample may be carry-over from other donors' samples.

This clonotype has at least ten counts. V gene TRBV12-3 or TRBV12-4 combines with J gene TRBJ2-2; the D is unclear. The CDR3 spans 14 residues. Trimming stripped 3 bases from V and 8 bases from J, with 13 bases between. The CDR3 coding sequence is TGTGCCAGCAGTTTGAACGGGTTTCCGGGGGAGCTGTTTTTT. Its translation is CASSLNGFPGELFF.

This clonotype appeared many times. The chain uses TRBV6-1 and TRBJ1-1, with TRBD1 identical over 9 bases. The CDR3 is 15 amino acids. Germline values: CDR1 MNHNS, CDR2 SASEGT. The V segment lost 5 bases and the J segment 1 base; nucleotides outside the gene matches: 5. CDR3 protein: CASSIRDRANTEAFF. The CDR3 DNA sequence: TGTGCCAGCAGTATCCGGGACAGGGCGAACACTGAAGCTTTCTTT.

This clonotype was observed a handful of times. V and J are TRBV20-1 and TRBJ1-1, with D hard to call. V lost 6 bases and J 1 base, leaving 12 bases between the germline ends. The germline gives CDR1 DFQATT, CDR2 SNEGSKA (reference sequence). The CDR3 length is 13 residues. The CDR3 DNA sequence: TGCAGTGCCGCTGAGACGACGAACACTGAAGCTTTCTTT. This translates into CSAAETTNTEAFF.

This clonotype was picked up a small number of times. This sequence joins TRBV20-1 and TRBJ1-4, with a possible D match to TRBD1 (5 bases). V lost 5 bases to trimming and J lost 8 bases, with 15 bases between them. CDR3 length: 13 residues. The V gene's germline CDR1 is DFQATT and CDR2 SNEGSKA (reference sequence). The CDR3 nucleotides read TGCAGTGCTCGGAGGGGCGCCGGAGAAAAACTGTTTTTT. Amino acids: CSARRGAGEKLFF.

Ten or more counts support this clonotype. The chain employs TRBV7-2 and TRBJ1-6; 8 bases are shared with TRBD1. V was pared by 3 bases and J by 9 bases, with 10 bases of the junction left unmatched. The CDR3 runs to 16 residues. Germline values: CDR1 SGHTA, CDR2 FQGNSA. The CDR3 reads CASSFWPSGGGSPLHF. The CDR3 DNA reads TGTGCCAGCAGCTTTTGGCCCTCAGGGGGCGGTTCACCCCTCCACTTT.

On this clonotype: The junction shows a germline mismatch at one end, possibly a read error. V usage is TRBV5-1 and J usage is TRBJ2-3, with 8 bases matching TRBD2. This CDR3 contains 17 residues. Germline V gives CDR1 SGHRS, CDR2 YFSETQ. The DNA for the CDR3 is TGCGCCAGCAGCTTGGGTCACGCGGGGGGTAGCACAAATACGCAGTATTTT. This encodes CASSLGHAGGSTNTQYF.

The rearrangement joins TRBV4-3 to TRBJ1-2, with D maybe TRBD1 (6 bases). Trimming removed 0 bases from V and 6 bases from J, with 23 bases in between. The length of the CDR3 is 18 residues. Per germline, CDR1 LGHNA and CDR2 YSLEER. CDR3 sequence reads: CASSQDIWTAYQGDGYTF. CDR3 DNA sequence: TGCGCCAGCAGCCAAGATATATGGACAGCCTACCAGGGCGATGGCTACACCTTC.

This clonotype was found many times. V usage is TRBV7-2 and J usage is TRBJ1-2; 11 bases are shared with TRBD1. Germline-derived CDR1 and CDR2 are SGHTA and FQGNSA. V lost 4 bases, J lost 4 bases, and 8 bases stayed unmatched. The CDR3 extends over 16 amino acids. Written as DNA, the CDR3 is TGTGCCAGCAGCTCCCGGACAGGGGGCCTCGGCTATGGCTACACCTTC. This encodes CASSSRTGGLGYGYTF. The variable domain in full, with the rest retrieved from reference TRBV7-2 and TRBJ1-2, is GAGVSQSPSNKVTEKGKDVELRCDPISGHTALYWYRQSLGQGLEFLIYFQGNSAPDKSGLPSDRFSAERTGGSVSTLTIQRTQQEDSAVYLCASSSRTGGLGYGYTFGSGTRLTVV.

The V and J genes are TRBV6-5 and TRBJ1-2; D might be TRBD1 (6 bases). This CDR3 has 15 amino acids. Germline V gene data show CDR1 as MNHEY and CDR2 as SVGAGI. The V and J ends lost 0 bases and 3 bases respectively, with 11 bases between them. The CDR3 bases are TGTGCCAGCAGTTACTCGCCCAGGGGTGACTATGGCTACACCTTC. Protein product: CASSYSPRGDYGYTF.

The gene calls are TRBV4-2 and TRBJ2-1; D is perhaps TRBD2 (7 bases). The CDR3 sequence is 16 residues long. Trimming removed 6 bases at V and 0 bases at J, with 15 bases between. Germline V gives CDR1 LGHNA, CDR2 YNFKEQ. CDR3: CASSQPGGPSYNEQFF. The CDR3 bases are TGTGCCAGCAGTCAACCCGGGGGGCCCTCCTACAATGAGCAGTTCTTC.

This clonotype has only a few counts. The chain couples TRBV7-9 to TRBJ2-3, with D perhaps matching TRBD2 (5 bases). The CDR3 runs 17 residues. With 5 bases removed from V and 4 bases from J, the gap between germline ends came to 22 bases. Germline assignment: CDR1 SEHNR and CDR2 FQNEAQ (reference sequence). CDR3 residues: CASSRYIRTDSADTQYF. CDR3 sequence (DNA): TGTGCCAGCAGCCGGTATATACGGACGGATAGCGCAGATACGCAGTATTTT.

The CDR3 here is CASSKSASGGNQPQHF. CDR3 DNA sequence: TGTGCCAGCAGTAAAAGCGCATCGGGAGGCAATCAGCCCCAGCATTTT. The chain combines TRBV2 with TRBJ1-5; D is unclear. The V gene lost 5 bases and the J gene lost 2 bases, with 16 bases spanning the gap. Germline CDR1 reads SNHLY; CDR2 reads FYNNEI. This CDR3 has 16 amino acids.

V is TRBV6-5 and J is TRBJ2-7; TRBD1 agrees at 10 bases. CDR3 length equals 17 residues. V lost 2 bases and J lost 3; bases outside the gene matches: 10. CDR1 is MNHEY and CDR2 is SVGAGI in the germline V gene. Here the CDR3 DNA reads TGTGCCAGCAGTTACCAGTGGCGACAGGGGGCTAACTACGAGCAGTACTTC. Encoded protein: CASSYQWRQGANYEQYF.

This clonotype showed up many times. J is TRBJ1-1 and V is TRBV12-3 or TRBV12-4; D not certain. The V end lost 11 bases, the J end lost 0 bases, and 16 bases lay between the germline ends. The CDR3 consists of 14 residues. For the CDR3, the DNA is TGTGCCGACAATGGTGGGATTATGAACACTGAAGCTTTCTTT. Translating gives CADNGGIMNTEAFF.

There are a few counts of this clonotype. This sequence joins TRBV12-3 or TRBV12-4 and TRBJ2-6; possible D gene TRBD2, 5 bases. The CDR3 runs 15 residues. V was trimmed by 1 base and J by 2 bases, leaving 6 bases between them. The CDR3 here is CASSLVSAGANVLTF. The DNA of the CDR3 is TGTGCCAGCAGTTTAGTTAGCGCTGGGGCCAACGTCCTGACTTTC.

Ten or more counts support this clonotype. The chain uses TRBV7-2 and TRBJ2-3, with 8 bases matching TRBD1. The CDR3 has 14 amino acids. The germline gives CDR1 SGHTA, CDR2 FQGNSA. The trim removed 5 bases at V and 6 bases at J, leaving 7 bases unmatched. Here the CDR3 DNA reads TGTGCCAGCAGCCCACGACAGGGGAGGGATACGCAGTATTTT. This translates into CASSPRQGRDTQYF.

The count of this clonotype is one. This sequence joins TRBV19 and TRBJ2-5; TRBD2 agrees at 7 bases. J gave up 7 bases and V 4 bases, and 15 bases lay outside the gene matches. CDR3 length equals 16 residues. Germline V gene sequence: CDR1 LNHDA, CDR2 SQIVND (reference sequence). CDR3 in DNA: TGTGCCAGTAGTACTTTAGCGGGCAACCTACTCGGGACCCAGTACTTC. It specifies CASSTLAGNLLGTQYF.

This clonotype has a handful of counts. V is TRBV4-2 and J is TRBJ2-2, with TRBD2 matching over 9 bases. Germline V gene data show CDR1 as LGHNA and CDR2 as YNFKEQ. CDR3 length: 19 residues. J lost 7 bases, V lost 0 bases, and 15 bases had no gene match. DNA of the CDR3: TGTGCCAGCAGCCAAGATCTCGCGCGGGGGGGCCTGATTCACGGGGAGCTGTTTTTT. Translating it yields CASSQDLARGGLIHGELFF.

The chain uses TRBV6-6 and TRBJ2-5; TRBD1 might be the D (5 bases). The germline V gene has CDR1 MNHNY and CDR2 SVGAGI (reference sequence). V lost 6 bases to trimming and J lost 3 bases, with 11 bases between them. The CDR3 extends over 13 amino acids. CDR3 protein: CASRNRREETQYF. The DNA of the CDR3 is TGTGCCAGCAGGAATCGCAGGGAAGAGACCCAGTACTTC.

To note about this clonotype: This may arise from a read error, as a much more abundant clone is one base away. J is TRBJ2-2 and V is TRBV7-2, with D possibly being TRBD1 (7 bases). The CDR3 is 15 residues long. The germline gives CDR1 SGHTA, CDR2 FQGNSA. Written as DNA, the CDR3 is TGTGCCAGCAGTCCAGGGGGGACGAGGACCGGGGAGCTGCTTTTT. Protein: CASSPGGTRTGELLF. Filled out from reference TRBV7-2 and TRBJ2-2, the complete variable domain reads GAGVSQSPSNKVTEKGKDVELRCDPISGHTALYWYRQSLGQGLEFLIYFQGNSAPDKSGLPSDRFSAERTGGSVSTLTIQRTQQEDSAVYLCASSPGGTRTGELLFGEGSRLTVL.

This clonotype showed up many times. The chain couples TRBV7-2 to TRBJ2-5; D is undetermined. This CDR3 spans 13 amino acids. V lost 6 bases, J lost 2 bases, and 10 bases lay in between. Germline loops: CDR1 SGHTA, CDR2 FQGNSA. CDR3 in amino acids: CASRRAGQETQYF. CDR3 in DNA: TGTGCCAGCAGGAGAGCAGGACAAGAGACCCAGTACTTC.

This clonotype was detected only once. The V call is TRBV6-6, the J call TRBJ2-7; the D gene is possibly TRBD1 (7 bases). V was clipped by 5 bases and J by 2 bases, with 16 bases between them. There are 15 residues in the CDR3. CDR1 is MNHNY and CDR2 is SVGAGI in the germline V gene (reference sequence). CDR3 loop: CASSHPGRGAYEQYF. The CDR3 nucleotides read TGTGCCAGCAGTCACCCAGGCAGGGGGGCCTACGAGCAGTACTTC.

The CDR3 here is CAISESPLGMNTEAFF. CDR3 in DNA: TGTGCCATCAGTGAGTCGCCGCTTGGAATGAACACTGAAGCTTTCTTT. The chain joins TRBV10-3 to TRBJ1-1; D not resolved. The V gene lost 0 bases and the J gene lost 0 bases, with 11 bases spanning the gap. CDR1 is ENHRY, CDR2 SYGVKD, per germline. This CDR3 contains 16 residues.

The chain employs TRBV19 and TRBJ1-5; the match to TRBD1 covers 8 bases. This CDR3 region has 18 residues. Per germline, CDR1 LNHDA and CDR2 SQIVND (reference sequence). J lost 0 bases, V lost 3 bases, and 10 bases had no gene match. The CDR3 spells CASSMRQGASVSNQPQHF. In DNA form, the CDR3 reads TGTGCCAGTAGTATGCGCCAGGGGGCCTCAGTTAGCAATCAGCCCCAGCATTTT.